The T cell receptor (beta chain) described here comes from a study of blood T cell repertoires in COVID-19. Per germline, CDR1 SNHLY and CDR2 FYNNEI. This CDR3 has 15 amino acids. V lost 6 bases to trimming and J lost 0 bases; unmatched junction nucleotides: 7. In the original analysis: Nucleated cell counts were estimated from reference gene primer amplification. TCRdb's table, derived via immunoSEQ multiplex PCR, lists solely in-frame clones and lacks some. The DNA gave D and trimming, while V, J and clone size come from that table. The top ten clones hold approximately 20% of a sample with 70,000 to 95,000 clones, about four fifths of them seen once.

The gene calls are TRBV2 and TRBJ1-1; the match to TRBD1 covers 7 bases. The receptor's source is a woman in her 70s with acute or convalescent COVID-19. Sequencing used peripheral blood. CDR3 sequence (DNA): TGTGCCAGCAGAAAGGACAGGACCATGAACACTGAAGCTTTCTTT. This encodes CASRKDRTMNTEAFF.